This T cell receptor beta chain was documented in a study of cytomegalovirus exposure and HLA in healthy donors (dated by TCRdb to 2015 to 2018). Some background on the complete study: In an earlier analysis of approximately 500 of the donors, 276 Gb of sequence data and 90 million to 130 million unique TCR beta sequences from 150 million to 200 million T cells were reported. Donor age, sex, ethnicity and CMV serostatus were compiled together with the repertoire data. Among some 400 genotyped donors of the cohort, an average of roughly 240,000 unique TCR beta nucleotide sequences were sequenced per donor, about a sixth of them non-productive. An earlier analysis of about 620 of the donors applied high-throughput TCR beta sequencing to assess whether each TCR beta V gene segment acted as functional or pseudogenic. A handful of DR-DQ haplotypes were handled as single units for association and clustering because linkage in the cohort was strong. Besides the first cohort of roughly 640 subjects, a separate validation cohort made up of roughly 130 different subjects was used. A later genetic analysis used genome-wide SNP genotypes for about 65% of the roughly 700 donors, treating that subset as a discovery cohort. Every repertoire in the discovery cohort had been generated on one and the same sequencing platform. The number of donors typed differed by locus, with about 629-630 for A, B, C, DRB1 and DQB1, roughly 520 for DQA1, 606 for DPA1, and roughly 450 for DPB1. The study aimed to test whether cataloging public T cell receptors could reveal signatures of past pathogen exposure. An early release that covered roughly 600 HLA-typed donors contained approximately 300 gigabases of sequencing data and tens of millions of unique TCR sequences. HLA typing covered class I and class II loci at four-digit resolution. High-throughput TCR immunosequencing, statistical association of individual TCRs with disease status, and machine learning were combined to predict cytomegalovirus infection status. Using immunosequencing, the study profiled T cell repertoires from 666 subjects and related those repertoires to cytomegalovirus serostatus. To study patterns of TCR occurrence, a later analysis re-analyzed previously published TCR beta repertoires from around 670 donors and added high-resolution HLA genotyping. Rather than drawing on any new phenotypic data, the later analysis identified candidate immune exposures from TCR beta sequences and the way those sequences occurred across donors. Among the roughly 400 genotyped donors, approximately 82% belonged to the genetic ancestry cluster associated with self-reported Caucasian donors.

Relative to germline, V is missing 5 bases and J is missing 7 bases, with 5 bases of the junction outside any gene match. Looking up the germline V gene yields CDR1 SGHTA and CDR2 FQGTGA. From the cysteine through the phenylalanine, the CDR3 covers 16 amino acids. CDR3 DNA is the only sequence kept; it has 48 bases, read in frame from the first base. Receptor amplification or capture employed the immunoSEQ multiplex PCR assay. The multiplex PCR relied on a mix of 60 forward primers for TCR Vbeta segments and 13 reverse primers for TCR Jbeta segments. The CDR3 region of rearranged TCR beta genes was amplified from genomic DNA with a multiplex PCR assay. The Illumina HiSeq System was used to sequence the amplified TCR beta libraries as 87-base-pair reads. The original pipeline was this. A later analysis tallied roughly 80 million unique TCR beta chains across the 600 to 700 repertoires, and some 10 million of those chains were shared by two or more donors. Raw reads were error-corrected and collapsed into unique sequences by a nearest-neighbor algorithm in which closely related sequences were merged to remove PCR and sequencing errors. Alignment of CDR3 sequences to IMGT reference sequences was used to assign V, D and J gene segments. For a sequence to be retained, at least a six-nucleotide match to both a V gene segment and a J gene segment was required. Rearrangements were classified as productive when the CDR3 lacked stop codons and remained in frame with V and J, and all other rearrangements were classified as non-productive. CDR3 was defined according to IMGT convention as the region running from the second conserved V-encoded cysteine to the conserved J-encoded phenylalanine. Sequences without an unambiguous match to a single V gene segment were excluded from the earlier analysis of about 640 of the donors. An earlier analysis of some 500 of the donors classified V segments as functional when productive rearrangements were above 56.7% and as segregating when the standard deviation between donors was above 5%. A statistical classification framework was developed to diagnose cytomegalovirus status using the catalog of TCR beta chain sequences. V and J gene assignment, in a later analysis, came from comparing TCR nucleotide sequences with IMGT/GENE-DB human TR gene sequences. In a later analysis, CDR3 sequences and most-parsimonious VDJ recombination scenarios were assigned using the TCRdist pipeline. In a later analysis, each TCR beta chain was defined by its CDR3 amino acid sequence together with its V-gene family, and reads without a unique V-gene family were excluded. As a way to deal with suspected cross-contamination and a sequencing artifact, a later analysis dropped under 600 nucleotide sequences that were highly shared and had low generation probability. In a later analysis, a clonal expansion index was calculated for each public chain from normalized within-repertoire ranks of inferred template counts. A later analysis computed generation probabilities with a VDJ recombination model fitted to out-of-frame rearrangements, and checked the results against IGoR. Hypergeometric tests were used in a later analysis to score TCR-TCR, TCR-HLA and TCR-CMV co-occurrence, with a repertoire-size bias correction applied to the TCR pairs. False discovery rates were estimated in a later analysis by permuting HLA or CMV assignments 20 times. In a later analysis, co-occurring TCRs were grouped with DBSCAN, and TCRdist sequence similarity was added when clustering was performed within HLA-allele-positive subsets. Co-occurrence clustering excluded repertoires with fewer than 30,000 or more than 120,000 public chains, plus five with anomalous nucleotide sharing. Drawn from immuneACCESS, this table holds only the in-frame rearrangements with V and J called that TCRdb kept. Clones are partly lost; checked studies trace under half to an unresolved V gene and leave the rest unexplained. V and J calls and clone size follow that table, whereas D and trimming were derived from the DNA. The sample table shows approximately 170,000 clones, and roughly 80% are seen once. The ten largest clones take up about 2.4% of the sample.

On the study overall, not on this receptor specifically: Because HLA typing was missing for some donors at each locus, association tests included only the typed subset. A cluster of highly shared sequence variants was judged likely to represent a technical artifact of the sequencing pipeline. A later genetic analysis reported fewer N-insertions in productive TCRs among donors in an Asian-associated ancestry cluster than the roughly 700-donor mean. A further reported finding was that TCR beta sequences accurately predicted the HLA-A and HLA-B alleles for most subjects in the first cohort. Because counts were too low, about 18 rarely observed V segments, including chromosome 9 orphons, were excluded from the earlier analysis of about 500 of the donors. The study listed 164 TCR beta chains as associated with cytomegalovirus. According to a later analysis, most CMV-associated TCR beta chains appeared to be HLA-restricted, and the HLA associations seemed to be driven largely by CMV exposure. Only TCR beta chains were sequenced in this cohort, and the absence of alpha or paired-chain data limited detectable features. The presence/absence analyses assumed that sequencing depth was roughly uniform across donors, and that assumption may not be true. It was suggested by the authors that the approach could potentially be generalized to other disease states and immunological phenotypes. In a later analysis, about 16,000 TCR beta sequences were associated with specific HLA alleles at a false discovery rate of 0.05. A later analysis found that TCR association rates varied across HLA loci, with DRB1 alleles showing the most associated TCRs and HLA-C alleles the fewest. A later analysis found that HLA-associated TCR beta chains were more clonally expanded and had lower generation probabilities than equally common non-associated chains. In an earlier analysis of under 600 of the donors, most TCR beta V segments were observed in productive rearrangements about 87% or about 30% of the time, broadly matching IMGT annotations. Some IMGT-functional V segments, including TRBV6-2 and TRBV6-3, could not be distinguished by the 87-base-pair reads and were therefore excluded. V-gene and J-gene trimming of TCR beta chains was associated with a missense DCLRE1C variant in a later genetic analysis, and the association was replicated in an independent cohort. Several of the top co-occurrence clusters appeared to be linked to parvovirus B19, influenza, CMV and Epstein-Barr virus, according to a later analysis. A few of the identified cytomegalovirus-associated TCR beta chains were confirmed in vitro to be specific for cytomegalovirus antigens. Correlated functional status among segregating V segments might be attributable to linkage disequilibrium, but an unknown experimental factor could not be ruled out. Assigning TCR associations to individual alleles was difficult when HLA alleles, especially DR and DQ, strongly co-occurred. Across donors, most TCR sequences were observed very rarely, whereas some public TCRs were present in many individuals. In both the original and validation cohorts, the classifier was reported to diagnose cytomegalovirus status with high specificity and sensitivity. CMV serostatus was the only immune exposure information available for the cohort.

For this clone: Its antigen is not yet known. The record has no base qualities; no much larger clone is one base away.

The cohort comprised some 700 healthy bone marrow donors. At the time of sampling, all cohort members were nominally healthy, though unrecorded immune exposures were likely present. The donor tested CMV seronegative, placing the donor among the 300 to 400 seronegative members of the cohort. Each donor provided a peripheral blood sample, and peripheral blood mononuclear cells were used for TCR beta sequencing. Genomic DNA extraction from the blood cell samples was performed with the Qiagen DNeasy Blood Extraction Kit. Sequenced input: PBMCs. This TCR was recovered from a male donor in good health and CMV-seronegative. This chain is built from TRBV7-3 and TRBJ2-2; 15 junctional bases match TRBD2. The CDR3 loop reads CASSRTSGGAGGELFF. The DNA is TGTGCCAGCAGCCGGACTAGCGGGGGGGCCGGCGGGGAGCTGTTTTTT.